The 30 T cell receptor beta chains below all came from one sample that was sequenced in a study of blood T cell repertoires in COVID-19. Profiling relied on immunoSEQ multiplex PCR, and the TCRdb table lists in-frame clones only, not all of them. The sample yields roughly 250,000 clones, approximately 89% seen once. The material sequenced was peripheral blood. The receptors derive from a woman aged 50 to 65 with acute or convalescent COVID-19.

The chain has TRBV4-2 and TRBJ2-7; D uncertain. The CDR3 runs 17 residues. V lost 0 bases and J 1 base, leaving 16 bases between the germline ends. The germline gives CDR1 LGHNA, CDR2 YNFKEQ. CDR3 DNA sequence: TGTGCCAGCAGCCAAGATGGGTCTGCTGGGCTATCCTACGAGCAGTACTTC. Translating gives CASSQDGSAGLSYEQYF.

The CDR3 loop is CASSPAGTGGYGYTF. CDR3 in DNA: TGTGCCAGCAGCCCCGCCGGGACAGGGGGCTATGGCTACACCTTC. This chain uses TRBV7-2 with TRBJ1-2, with 11 bases matching TRBD1. The CDR3 contains 15 residues. V trimming: 5 bases; J trimming: 4 bases; junction bases outside the gene matches: 6. In germline, CDR1 is SGHTA, CDR2 FQGNSA. Using reference TRBV7-2 and TRBJ1-2 for the parts outside the CDR3, the full variable domain is GAGVSQSPSNKVTEKGKDVELRCDPISGHTALYWYRQSLGQGLEFLIYFQGNSAPDKSGLPSDRFSAERTGGSVSTLTIQRTQQEDSAVYLCASSPAGTGGYGYTFGSGTRLTVV.

This chain links TRBV10-3 with TRBJ1-4; D perhaps matches TRBD1 (5 bases). Deletions cut 2 bases from V and 7 bases from J, with 8 bases between. The germline V gene has CDR1 ENHRY and CDR2 SYGVKD. This CDR3 is 13 amino acids long. Here the CDR3 reads CAISEPGIEKLFF. Written as DNA, the CDR3 is TGTGCCATCAGTGAGCCAGGGATTGAAAAACTGTTTTTT.

The chain carries TRBV24-1 and TRBJ2-1; 7 bases map to TRBD2. The junction had 5 bases not matched to a gene; V was cut back by 7 bases and J by 3 bases. Per germline, CDR1 KGHDR and CDR2 SFDVKD. The CDR3 runs to 14 residues. In nucleotides, the CDR3 is TGTGCCACCAGCGGGAGGACCTTCTACAATGAGCAGTTCTTC. This encodes CATSGRTFYNEQFF.

The genes are TRBV24-1 and TRBJ2-2, with D maybe TRBD1 (5 bases). V dropped 3 bases and J dropped 7 bases, with 11 bases sitting between them. CDR1 and CDR2 from the germline V gene are KGHDR and SFDVKD. The CDR3 covers 14 residues. CDR3 DNA sequence: TGTGCCACCAGTGATAACACCAGGGTCGGGGAGCTGTTTTTT. Translation gives CATSDNTRVGELFF.

The gene calls are TRBV27 and TRBJ1-4, with TRBD1 matching over 10 bases. Trimming took 5 bases from V and 8 from J; bases not matched to a gene: 8. Germline CDR1 is MNHEY and CDR2 is SMNVEV (reference sequence). CDR3 length equals 15 residues. The CDR3 loop reads CASSNPGQGIEKLFF. The CDR3 nucleotides are TGTGCCAGCAGTAATCCGGGACAGGGGATCGAAAAACTGTTTTTT.

The CDR3, as DNA: TGTGCCACCAGCAGAGGAAGGGGCAGGTTGAGCACAGATACGCAGTATTTT. This gives the protein CATSRGRGRLSTDTQYF. The genes are TRBV15 and TRBJ2-3; the D gene is possibly TRBD1 (5 bases). V was cut by 1 base and J by 0 bases, with 14 bases left in between. The germline CDR1 and CDR2 sequences are LNHNV and YYDKDF (reference sequence). This CDR3 has 17 residues.

The V and J genes are TRBV5-1 and TRBJ2-1; the D gene is possibly TRBD1 (6 bases). CDR3 length: 13 amino acids. Trimming left V 0 bases short and J 9 bases short, with 10 bases between. Germline CDR1 is SGHRS and CDR2 is YFSETQ. CDR3 DNA: TGCGCCAGCAGCTTGGTCTTAGGGGGTGAGCAGTTCTTC. This sequence encodes CASSLVLGGEQFF.

The chain joins TRBV29-1 to TRBJ2-2, with 11 bases that match TRBD2. V was pared by 6 bases and J by 4 bases, with 13 bases of the junction left unmatched. This CDR3 has 17 amino acids. The germline V gene has CDR1 SQVTM and CDR2 ANQGSEA. The CDR3 sequence: CSVKGASGRRGTGELFF. As DNA, the CDR3 is TGCAGCGTCAAGGGAGCTAGCGGGAGGCGGGGCACCGGGGAGCTGTTTTTT.

The genes are TRBV28 and TRBJ2-7; D is possibly TRBD2 (5 bases). This CDR3 region has 12 residues. Germline CDR1 MDHEN, CDR2 SYDVKM. V gave up 7 bases and J gave up 3 bases, with 10 bases separating them. DNA of the CDR3: TGTGCCAGCACTGGAGAGGGCTACGAGCAGTACTTC. It translates to CASTGEGYEQYF.

In its sample, this clone was seen once. This rearrangement joins TRBV28 to TRBJ1-5; D remains ambiguous. The CDR3 spans 13 residues. V lost 6 bases and J 7 bases, leaving 13 bases between the germline ends. Germline V gives CDR1 MDHEN, CDR2 SYDVKM. In DNA form, the CDR3 reads TGTGCCAGCAGCCCAACCGTAGCCCAGCCCCAGCATTTT. Its protein is CASSPTVAQPQHF.

V usage is TRBV28 and J usage is TRBJ1-2; no firm D call. Deletions cut 5 bases from V and 4 bases from J, with 5 bases between. Germline V gene sequence: CDR1 MDHEN, CDR2 SYDVKM. The CDR3 sequence is 11 residues long. CDR3 sequence reads: CASSVAYGYTF. The DNA of the CDR3 is TGTGCCAGCAGTGTAGCCTATGGCTACACCTTC.

This clone was seen a few times. V usage is TRBV18 and J usage is TRBJ2-1, with 8 bases identical to TRBD2. Germline V CDR1 and CDR2: KGHSH, LQKENI. With 6 bases clipped from V and 0 bases from J, the junction kept 16 bases outside the gene matches. This CDR3 comprises 19 residues. The CDR3 here is CASSPLRREGSTSYNEQFF. The CDR3 coding sequence is TGTGCCAGCTCCCCGCTACGTCGGGAGGGGTCCACCTCCTACAATGAGCAGTTCTTC.

This clone appeared a single time. The chain is built from TRBV24-1 and TRBJ2-2; 11 bases agree with TRBD1. The CDR3 extends over 14 amino acids. Germline V gene data show CDR1 as KGHDR and CDR2 as SFDVKD. J was trimmed by 6 bases and V by 9 bases; bases with no gene match: 5. For the CDR3, the DNA is TGTGCCACCTCCGGGACAGGGGGGGCCGGGGAGCTGTTTTTT. Translating gives CATSGTGGAGELFF.

Only one count was recorded for this clone. This chain uses TRBV6-5 with TRBJ1-4; 8 nucleotides line up with TRBD1. Germline CDR1 and CDR2: MNHEY and SVGAGI. The CDR3 consists of 14 residues. Germline trimming cut 6 bases from V and 5 bases from J; bases unmatched to any gene: 5. CDR3 nucleotide sequence: TGTGCCAGCAGCCGGGACAGGACGAATGAAAAACTGTTTTTT. The encoded protein is CASSRDRTNEKLFF.

The gene calls are TRBV5-1 and TRBJ1-1, with 8 bases that match TRBD1. CDR3 length: 17 residues. The junction had 11 bases not matched to a gene; V was cut back by 2 bases and J by 2 bases. Germline V lookup: CDR1 SGHRS, CDR2 YFSETQ. The CDR3 loop is CASSFLIRGLANTEAFF. DNA of the CDR3: TGCGCCAGCAGCTTCCTCATCAGGGGGCTGGCAAACACTGAAGCTTTCTTT.

V and J are TRBV10-3 and TRBJ2-1; 7 bases line up with TRBD2. The CDR3 is 13 residues long. V trimming: 5 bases; J trimming: 8 bases; junction bases outside the gene matches: 6. Germline V gene lookup returns CDR1 ENHRY and CDR2 SYGVKD. The CDR3 sequence: CAISPGLGDEQFF. In DNA, the CDR3 is TGTGCCATCAGTCCCGGACTAGGCGATGAGCAGTTCTTC.

The gene calls are TRBV29-1 and TRBJ2-1, with 8 bases fitting TRBD2. Germline values: CDR1 SQVTM, CDR2 ANQGSEA. Trimming removed 0 bases from V and 0 bases from J; junction bases left unmatched: 4. The CDR3 sequence is 16 residues long. CDR3 in amino acids: CSVEDGGRSSYNEQFF. The DNA for the CDR3 is TGCAGCGTTGAAGATGGCGGGAGGAGCTCCTACAATGAGCAGTTCTTC.

CDR3 protein: CASSIGQGAFF. The CDR3 DNA sequence: TGTGCCAGTAGTATCGGGCAGGGAGCTTTCTTT. V gene TRBV19 combines with J gene TRBJ1-1; a weak D match, TRBD1 (5 bases). Germline V gene lookup returns CDR1 LNHDA and CDR2 SQIVND (reference sequence). Trimming left V 3 bases short and J 10 bases short, with 9 bases between. CDR3 length: 11 residues.

The chain links TRBV28 to TRBJ1-5; TRBD1 aligns across 10 bases. Germline V gene lookup returns CDR1 MDHEN and CDR2 SYDVKM. V was pared by 10 bases and J by 0 bases, with 9 bases of the junction left unmatched. The CDR3 spans 16 residues. In nucleotides, the CDR3 is TGTGCCACCAGGGACAGGGGACCGCATAGCAATCAGCCCCAGCATTTT. It yields the protein CATRDRGPHSNQPQHF.

This chain connects TRBV24-1 to TRBJ2-5, with 8 nucleotides matching TRBD2. V was pared by 8 bases and J by 2 bases, with 18 bases of the junction left unmatched. The CDR3 runs 18 residues. The germline V gene has CDR1 KGHDR and CDR2 SFDVKD. The DNA for the CDR3 is TGTGCCACCACGCACCCTCGGGCTAGCGGGCTTCAACAAGAGACCCAGTACTTC. Its protein is CATTHPRASGLQQETQYF.

V usage is TRBV7-2 and J usage is TRBJ1-1; D not resolved. Trimming took 5 bases from V and 0 from J, leaving 16 bases between them. There are 16 residues in the CDR3. CDR1 and CDR2 (germline): SGHTA, FQGNSA. The CDR3 protein is CASSPYLSVMNTEAFF. The DNA for the CDR3 is TGTGCCAGCAGCCCATATCTCTCGGTTATGAACACTGAAGCTTTCTTT.

The chain recombines TRBV6-5 with TRBJ2-7; the match to TRBD1 covers 11 bases. J gave up 2 bases and V 10 bases, and 10 bases lay outside the gene matches. The CDR3 runs to 15 residues. Looked up from germline, CDR1 is MNHEY and CDR2 is SVGAGI. CDR3 nucleotides: TGTGCCATTTGGAATCCGGGACAGGGGGCCTACGAGCAGTACTTC. Its translation is CAIWNPGQGAYEQYF.

The rearrangement uses TRBV6-6 and TRBJ2-7; TRBD1 is a possible D gene (6 bases). In germline, CDR1 is MNHNY, CDR2 SVGAGI (reference sequence). The CDR3 contains 15 residues. Trimming removed 4 bases at V and 3 bases at J, with 16 bases between. CDR3 coding DNA: TGTGCCAGCAGTTGGGACACCCCACGGGACTACGAGCAGTACTTC. Encoded protein: CASSWDTPRDYEQYF.

This chain links TRBV18 with TRBJ2-3; 7 nucleotides align to TRBD2. The J segment lost 1 base and the V segment lost 2 bases, leaving 3 bases of the junction unmatched. This CDR3 has 15 amino acids. The germline gives CDR1 KGHSH, CDR2 LQKENI. The CDR3 loop reads CASSPMAGGTDTQYF. CDR3 coding DNA: TGTGCCAGCTCACCAATGGCGGGGGGCACAGATACGCAGTATTTT.

V and J are TRBV18 and TRBJ1-1; 10 bases align to TRBD1. V shed 7 bases and J 2 bases; nucleotides not matched to a gene: 10. This CDR3 is 16 amino acids long. Germline values: CDR1 KGHSH, CDR2 LQKENI. The CDR3 here is CASWGTGDLANTEAFF. The CDR3 nucleotides read TGTGCCAGCTGGGGGACAGGGGATTTGGCAAACACTGAAGCTTTCTTT.

The J gene is TRBJ2-7, the V gene TRBV19; 8 nucleotides match TRBD1. Trimming at V came to 8 bases and at J to 4 bases, leaving 10 bases not matched to a gene. The length of the CDR3 is 14 residues. The germline V gene has CDR1 LNHDA and CDR2 SQIVND (reference sequence). The CDR3 DNA is TGTGCCAGTGCTGTGCGGACAGGGCCGTACGAGCAGTACTTC. It codes for CASAVRTGPYEQYF.

The V and J genes are TRBV5-8 and TRBJ1-5; TRBD1 agrees at 8 bases. Looked up from germline, CDR1 is SGHTS and CDR2 is YDEGEE. Germline trimming cut 0 bases from V and 0 bases from J; bases unmatched to any gene: 2. The CDR3 runs to 16 residues. The CDR3 sequence: CASSLGQGYSNQPQHF. CDR3 nucleotides: TGTGCCAGCAGCTTGGGACAGGGGTATAGCAATCAGCCCCAGCATTTT.

This chain links TRBV10-2 with TRBJ2-5, with D perhaps matching TRBD2 (6 bases). Germline-derived CDR1 and CDR2 are WSHSY and SAAADI. The CDR3 spans 15 residues. V lost 4 bases to trimming and J lost 5 bases, with 17 bases between them. The CDR3 sequence: CASSVPGLGRETQYF. CDR3 DNA: TGCGCCAGCAGTGTGCCGGGACTGGGGAGGGAGACCCAGTACTTC.

For the CDR3, the DNA is TGCGCCAGCAGCCGGACAGGGTGGGATGGCTACACCTTC. This translates into CASSRTGWDGYTF. The chain joins TRBV5-1 to TRBJ1-2; 8 bases are shared with TRBD1. J lost 6 bases, V lost 4 bases, and 5 bases had no gene match. This CDR3 region has 13 residues. Germline values: CDR1 SGHRS, CDR2 YFSETQ.